This TCR beta chain was captured by sequencing in a study of T-cell reconstitution after alpha-beta-depleted transplantation in children. Germline CDR1 and CDR2: SGHVS and FQNEAQ. The CDR3 contains 18 residues. Losses at the gene ends were 5 bases for V and 0 bases for J; bases not matched to a gene: 13. Unique molecular identifiers were incorporated into the prepared TCRbeta library. TCRdb redid the calling of the PCR reads with MiXCR, one entry per CDR3 protein. The top ten clones hold over 25% of a sample with about 32,000 distinct CDR3 sequences, 5% to 7.5% of them seen once. At least ten counts were recorded for this clonotype. No antigen is known for it. Study-level findings and limits: Among T cells one year after transplant, newly produced cells accounted for most counts and diversity. Several hundred graft clones that had expanded were reportedly the source of alpha-beta T cells about two months after transplant.

This sequence was found in a child under two years old who had a stem cell transplant for acute myeloid leukemia, so the T cells may come from the graft donor. Sequencing was performed on peripheral blood, taken 60 days after TCRalphabeta/CD19-depleted stem cell transplant. V is TRBV7-8 and J is TRBJ2-1; 7 bases match TRBD1. CDR3 DNA: TGTGCCAGCAGCCGTCCCGGTGTCGGGACAGTCTCCTACAATGAGCAGTTCTTC. Its translation: CASSRPGVGTVSYNEQFF.